The 25 T cell receptor beta chains presented below share a single source sample, sequenced in a study of OX40 agonist ivuxolimab in advanced cancers. Produced via immunoSEQ multiplex PCR; TCRdb's table is partial and in-frame only. The sample has tens of thousands of clones; around 84% are singletons. The sequencing here drew on CD4+ or CD8+ T cells sorted from blood, taken in a trial of the OX40 agonist ivuxolimab. These receptors all stem from an adult with an advanced solid tumor such as melanoma, head and neck, liver or kidney cancer.

This clone was observed once. J is TRBJ2-1 and V is TRBV11-2; 10 nucleotides align to TRBD2. The ends lost 1 base at V and 1 base at J; junction bases unmatched: 4. CDR1 SGHAT and CDR2 FQNNGV come from the germline V gene. The CDR3 contains 17 residues. This CDR3 is CASSLGTSGMSYNEQFF. The CDR3 DNA reads TGTGCCAGCAGCTTAGGTACTAGCGGGATGTCCTACAATGAGCAGTTCTTC.

The chain couples TRBV7-9 to TRBJ2-7; D not resolved. V gave up 5 bases and J gave up 3 bases, with 11 bases separating them. Germline CDR1 is SEHNR and CDR2 is FQNEAQ (reference sequence). The CDR3 sequence is 13 residues long. The CDR3 DNA follows: TGTGCCAGCAGCGTAGGGAACTACTACGAGCAGTACTTC. Translated, it gives CASSVGNYYEQYF.

The chain carries TRBV16 and TRBJ1-5; D remains unclear. The germline V and J ends were trimmed by 1 base and 0 bases, with 10 bases remaining between them. From germline, CDR1 is KGHSY and CDR2 FQNENV. This CDR3 is 16 amino acids long. The CDR3: CASSQLVGLSNQPQHF. Written as DNA, the CDR3 is TGTGCCAGCAGCCAATTGGTAGGGCTTAGCAATCAGCCCCAGCATTTT. Supplemented by reference TRBV16 and TRBJ1-5, the full variable domain reads GEEVAQTPKHLVRGEGQKAKLYCAPIKGHSYVFWYQQVLKNEFKFLISFQNENVFDETGMPKERFSAKCLPNSPCSLEIQATKLEDSAVYFCASSQLVGLSNQPQHFGDGTRLSIL.

This chain uses TRBV6-5 with TRBJ1-5; no firm D call. Germline V gene sequence: CDR1 MNHEY, CDR2 SVGAGI. Deletions cut 0 bases from V and 7 bases from J, with 7 bases between. CDR3 length: 13 amino acids. The CDR3 nucleotides are TGTGCCAGCAGTTACTCCATTTCCCAGCCCCAGCATTTT. Translated, it gives CASSYSISQPQHF.

The chain carries TRBV7-9 and TRBJ1-4, with D uncertain. Germline V gives CDR1 SEHNR, CDR2 FQNEAQ (reference sequence). The CDR3 has 16 amino acids. With 2 bases removed from V and 3 bases from J, the gap between germline ends came to 13 bases. The CDR3 region has the DNA TGTGCCAGCAGCTTAAGGGAAGGGATTGCTAATGAAAAACTGTTTTTT. Protein sequence: CASSLREGIANEKLFF.

The chain recombines TRBV28 with TRBJ1-2; D might be TRBD1 (5 bases). CDR1 is MDHEN and CDR2 is SYDVKM in the germline V gene. The V and J ends lost 1 base and 7 bases respectively, with 16 bases between them. CDR3 length: 15 residues. CDR3 residues: CASSLYLGTSLGYTF. CDR3 bases: TGTGCCAGCAGTTTATACCTTGGGACTTCTCTTGGCTACACCTTC.

The CDR3 spells CASSIRRYSNQPQHF. CDR3 DNA: TGTGCCAGCAGCATACGACGGTATAGCAATCAGCCCCAGCATTTT. The chain recombines TRBV5-6 with TRBJ1-5; D uncertain. V lost 4 bases to trimming and J lost 0 bases, with 11 bases between them. Germline V gives CDR1 SGHDT, CDR2 YYEEEE. This CDR3 region has 15 residues.

The rearrangement uses TRBV5-1 and TRBJ2-3, with D uncertain. Deletions cut 0 bases from V and 1 base from J, with 3 bases between. This CDR3 region has 13 residues. Germline V CDR1 and CDR2: SGHRS, YFSETQ. CDR3 amino acids: CASSLDGTDTQYF. DNA of the CDR3: TGCGCCAGCAGCTTGGATGGCACAGATACGCAGTATTTT.

The rearrangement joins TRBV13 to TRBJ2-7; D uncertain. Germline V CDR1 and CDR2: PRHDT, FYEKMQ (reference sequence). This CDR3 is built from 16 residues. V gave up 5 bases and J gave up 2 bases, with 19 bases separating them. As DNA, the CDR3 is TGTGCCAGCAGCCCAAAACAGAGGACCGCCACCTACGAGCAGTACTTC. It codes for CASSPKQRTATYEQYF.

This chain uses TRBV10-3 with TRBJ2-1; a weak D match, TRBD2 (6 bases). Germline assignment: CDR1 ENHRY and CDR2 SYGVKD. The CDR3 sequence is 13 residues long. Trimming took off 4 bases at V and 6 bases at J, with 10 bases between the two ends. DNA for the CDR3: TGTGCCATCAGTGCCGGGAGCGGCAATGAGCAGTTCTTC. Translation: CAISAGSGNEQFF.

This sequence joins TRBV5-1 and TRBJ2-1; the match to TRBD1 covers 11 bases. CDR3 length: 16 residues. V was clipped by 0 bases and J by 3 bases; unmatched bases: 2. CDR1 and CDR2 (germline): SGHRS, YFSETQ. The CDR3 bases are TGCGCCAGCAGCTTGGCGGGGACAGGGGGCTACAATGAGCAGTTCTTC. This codes for CASSLAGTGGYNEQFF.

This clone appeared once. The rearrangement links TRBV28 to TRBJ1-1; D is ambiguous. Deletions cut 7 bases from V and 1 base from J, with 10 bases between. Per germline, CDR1 MDHEN and CDR2 SYDVKM. The CDR3 is made up of 13 amino acids. The CDR3 sequence is CASTTPGNTEAFF. The CDR3 DNA follows: TGTGCCAGCACCACCCCAGGGAACACTGAAGCTTTCTTT.

The chain employs TRBV6-5 and TRBJ1-2; D gene ambiguous. Germline loops: CDR1 MNHEY, CDR2 SVGAGI. V lost 6 bases to trimming and J lost 4 bases, with 18 bases between them. This CDR3 region has 15 residues. The DNA of the CDR3 is TGTGCCAGCAGGCGACCGGGTTCTGGGCTCTATGGCTACACCTTC. Residues: CASRRPGSGLYGYTF.

The V and J genes are TRBV27 and TRBJ1-5; possible D gene TRBD1, 6 bases. Deletions cut 2 bases from V and 9 bases from J, with 23 bases between. The V gene's germline CDR1 is MNHEY and CDR2 SMNVEV (reference sequence). CDR3 length: 17 amino acids. This chain's CDR3 is CASSLTSTGTSYWPQHF. The CDR3 DNA reads TGTGCCAGCAGTTTAACGTCGACAGGAACTTCCTATTGGCCCCAGCATTTT.

This clone was recorded only once. The chain links TRBV19 to TRBJ2-2; perhaps TRBD1 as D (5 bases). This CDR3 has 14 amino acids. The germline V gene encodes CDR1 LNHDA and CDR2 SQIVND (reference sequence). The V and J ends lost 3 bases and 1 base respectively, with 6 bases between them. CDR3: CASSIQGNTGELFF. Written as DNA, the CDR3 is TGTGCCAGTAGTATTCAGGGGAACACCGGGGAGCTGTTTTTT.

The genes are TRBV6-5 and TRBJ1-5, with D perhaps TRBD1 (5 bases). This CDR3 is 13 amino acids long. V gave up 5 bases and J gave up 5 bases, with 10 bases separating them. CDR1 is MNHEY and CDR2 is SVGAGI in the germline V gene. The CDR3 sequence is CASSRQKHQPQHF. The CDR3 region has the DNA TGTGCCAGCAGTCGACAGAAGCATCAGCCCCAGCATTTT.

J is TRBJ1-1 and V is TRBV9; D perhaps matches TRBD1 (6 bases). The CDR3 has 16 residues. Germline loops: CDR1 SGDLS, CDR2 YYNGEE. V lost 4 bases and J 5 bases, leaving 21 bases between the germline ends. CDR3 sequence (DNA): TGTGCCAGCAGCCACGCACGGGGGGGGCTGAGTACTGAAGCTTTCTTT. Protein: CASSHARGGLSTEAFF.

J is TRBJ1-6 and V is TRBV10-3, with D possibly TRBD1 on 6 matching bases. This CDR3 has 14 residues. From germline, CDR1 is ENHRY and CDR2 SYGVKD. Trimming removed 8 bases at V and 7 bases at J, with 15 bases between. In nucleotides, the CDR3 is TGTGCCATCGGGCGCGGGACACGGAATTCACCCCTCCACTTT. Protein sequence: CAIGRGTRNSPLHF.

The V call is TRBV30, the J call TRBJ2-5; D is ambiguous. CDR3 size: 15 residues. Trimming left V 3 bases short and J 1 base short, with 15 bases between. Germline-derived CDR1 and CDR2 are GTSNPN and SVGIG (reference sequence). DNA for the CDR3: TGTGCCTGGAGCAAGACGTCCACCGTCCAAGAGACCCAGTACTTC. Its translation is CAWSKTSTVQETQYF.

The CDR3 loop reads CASSLESAYGYTF. CDR3 nucleotides: TGTGCCAGCAGCTTAGAGTCCGCCTATGGCTACACCTTC. The chain links TRBV7-3 to TRBJ1-2; D gene unclear. Trimming took 2 bases from V and 4 from J, leaving 8 bases between them. Germline-derived CDR1 and CDR2 are SGHTA and FQGTGA. CDR3 length: 13 residues. The complete variable domain, with remaining parts taken from reference TRBV7-3 and TRBJ1-2, reads GAGVSQTPSNKVTEKGKYVELRCDPISGHTALYWYRQSLGQGPEFLIYFQGTGAADDSGLPNDRFFAVRPEGSVSTLKIQRTERGDSAVYLCASSLESAYGYTFGSGTRLTVV.

The chain employs TRBV5-4 and TRBJ1-4, with D maybe TRBD1 (5 bases). Deletions cut 0 bases from V and 5 bases from J, with 11 bases between. Looked up from germline, CDR1 is SGHNT and CDR2 is YYREEE (reference sequence). This CDR3 has 15 residues. The CDR3 sequence is CASSLGGVGNEKLFF. Written as DNA, the CDR3 is TGTGCCAGCAGCTTGGGGGGGGTTGGCAATGAAAAACTGTTTTTT.

The V and J genes are TRBV19 and TRBJ2-7; possibly TRBD1 for D (6 bases). Looked up from germline, CDR1 is LNHDA and CDR2 is SQIVND (reference sequence). The V gene lost 3 bases and the J gene lost 3 bases, with 12 bases spanning the gap. This CDR3 is built from 14 residues. CDR3 bases: TGTGCCAGTAGTATTCGGACAGCAAACTACGAGCAGTACTTC. Protein product: CASSIRTANYEQYF.

This chain joins TRBV10-3 and TRBJ1-2; D is ambiguous. The germline CDR1 and CDR2 sequences are ENHRY and SYGVKD. Trimming removed 6 bases from V and 1 base from J, with 15 bases in between. The CDR3 spans 15 residues. CDR3 DNA sequence: TGTGCCATCAGCCCCGGCGGGGAATTTAACTATGGCTACACCTTC. Translated, it gives CAISPGGEFNYGYTF.

The chain combines TRBV11-1 with TRBJ1-1, with D uncertain. CDR1 is SGHAT and CDR2 is FQDESV in the germline V gene (reference sequence). The CDR3 runs 14 residues. The V gene lost 1 base and the J gene lost 4 bases, with 10 bases spanning the gap. The CDR3 region is CASSLVPQSTEAFF. CDR3 DNA sequence: TGTGCCAGCAGCTTAGTGCCCCAGAGCACTGAAGCTTTCTTT.

This clone has a handful of counts. The rearrangement uses TRBV29-1 and TRBJ1-5, with 8 bases aligning to TRBD1. The V and J ends lost 7 bases and 5 bases, in that order; junction bases with no gene match: 10. The CDR3 length is 14 residues. Germline V gene lookup returns CDR1 SQVTM and CDR2 ANQGSEA. The CDR3 spells CSATLGTGHQPQHF. DNA of the CDR3: TGCAGCGCTACGCTTGGGACAGGCCATCAGCCCCAGCATTTT.